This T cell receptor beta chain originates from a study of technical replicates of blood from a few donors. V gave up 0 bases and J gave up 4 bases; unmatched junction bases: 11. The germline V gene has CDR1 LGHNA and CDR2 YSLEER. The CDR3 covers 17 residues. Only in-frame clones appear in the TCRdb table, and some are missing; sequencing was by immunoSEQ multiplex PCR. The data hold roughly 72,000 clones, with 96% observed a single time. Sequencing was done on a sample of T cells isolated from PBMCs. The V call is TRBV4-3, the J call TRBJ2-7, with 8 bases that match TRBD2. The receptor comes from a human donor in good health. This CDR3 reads CASSQDSVWREDYEQYF. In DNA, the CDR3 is TGCGCCAGCAGCCAAGATTCGGTGTGGCGGGAGGATTACGAGCAGTACTTC.